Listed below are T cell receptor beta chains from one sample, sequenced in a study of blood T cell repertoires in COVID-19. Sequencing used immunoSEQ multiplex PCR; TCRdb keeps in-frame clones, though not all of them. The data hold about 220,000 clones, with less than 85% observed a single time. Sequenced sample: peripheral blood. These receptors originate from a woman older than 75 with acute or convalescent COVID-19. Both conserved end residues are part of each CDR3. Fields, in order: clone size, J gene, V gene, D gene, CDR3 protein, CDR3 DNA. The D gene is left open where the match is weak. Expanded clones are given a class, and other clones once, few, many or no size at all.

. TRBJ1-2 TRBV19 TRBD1 CASSWRDRDSGYTF TGTGCCAGTAGTTGGCGGGACAGGGACAGTGGCTACACCTTC
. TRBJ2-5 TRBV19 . CASGEGGETQYF TGTGCCAGTGGGGAAGGAGGAGAGACCCAGTACTTC
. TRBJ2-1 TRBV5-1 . CASSLGMGGSYNEQFF TGCGCCAGCAGTTTGGGGATGGGGGGCTCCTACAATGAGCAGTTCTTC
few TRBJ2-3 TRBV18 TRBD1 CASSDRGMRTDTQYF TGTGCCAGCTCAGACAGGGGTATGAGAACAGATACGCAGTATTTT
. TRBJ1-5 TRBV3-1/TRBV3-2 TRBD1 CASSLGQGGQPQHF TGTGCCAGCAGCCTGGGACAGGGGGGCCAGCCCCAGCATTTT
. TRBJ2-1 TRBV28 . CASSTNNEQFF TGTGCCAGCAGTACAAACAATGAGCAGTTCTTC
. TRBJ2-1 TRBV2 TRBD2 CASGRRTSDYNEQFF TGTGCCAGCGGAAGGCGCACTAGCGACTACAATGAGCAGTTCTTC
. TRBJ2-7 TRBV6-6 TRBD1 CAITGGGRYEQYF TGTGCTATAACAGGGGGCGGTAGGTACGAGCAGTACTTC
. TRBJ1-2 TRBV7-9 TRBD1 CASSPTGQEGSYGYTF TGTGCCAGCAGTCCAACCGGACAGGAGGGATCCTATGGCTACACCTTC
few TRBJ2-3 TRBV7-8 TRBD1 CASSLGPQGADTQYF TGTGCCAGCAGCTTAGGGCCGCAGGGGGCGGATACGCAGTATTTT
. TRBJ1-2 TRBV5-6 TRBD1 CASSFLDRDYGYTF TGTGCCAGCAGCTTTTTGGACAGGGACTATGGCTACACCTTC
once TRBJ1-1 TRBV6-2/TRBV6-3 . CASSSRPQGSEAFF TGTGCCAGCAGCTCGAGACCTCAGGGTTCTGAAGCTTTCTTT
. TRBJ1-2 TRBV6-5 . CASSTAGQIYGYTF TGTGCCAGCAGCACCGCCGGACAGATCTATGGCTACACCTTC
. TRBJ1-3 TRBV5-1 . CASSEGGSGNTIYF TGCGCCAGCAGCGAAGGGGGCTCTGGAAACACCATATATTTT
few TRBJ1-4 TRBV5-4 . CASSFDQGNEKLFF TGTGCCAGCAGCTTTGACCAGGGTAATGAAAAACTGTTTTTT
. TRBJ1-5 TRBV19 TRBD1 CASSEGARRGPQHF TGTGCCAGTAGTGAGGGGGCCCGGCGTGGGCCCCAGCATTTT
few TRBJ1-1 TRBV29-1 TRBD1 CSVGQGNTEAFF TGCAGCGTAGGACAGGGGAACACTGAAGCTTTCTTT
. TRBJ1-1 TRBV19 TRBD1 CASRALGTEIEAFF TGTGCCAGTAGGGCGTTAGGGACAGAGATTGAAGCTTTCTTT
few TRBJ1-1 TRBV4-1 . CASSQMGAGDTEAFF TGCGCCAGCAGCCAAATGGGGGCGGGGGACACTGAAGCTTTCTTT
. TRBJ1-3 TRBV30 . CAWRRLSSGNTIYF TGTGCCTGGCGCCGCCTTAGCTCTGGAAACACCATATATTTT
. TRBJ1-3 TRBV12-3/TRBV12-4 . CASSQKNTIYF TGTGCCAGCAGTCAAAAAAACACCATATATTTT
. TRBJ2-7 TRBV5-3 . CARSLAPEGTYEQYF TGTGCCAGAAGCTTGGCCCCCGAGGGAACCTACGAGCAGTACTTC
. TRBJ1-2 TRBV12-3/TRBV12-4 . CASSPEPYGYTF TGTGCCAGCAGCCCGGAGCCCTATGGCTACACCTTC
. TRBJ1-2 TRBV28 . CASREGRDYGYTF TGTGCCAGCAGGGAGGGACGGGACTATGGCTACACCTTC
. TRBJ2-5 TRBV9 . CASSVAPGGPGGQETQYF TGTGCCAGCAGCGTAGCCCCCGGGGGTCCCGGCGGCCAAGAGACCCAGTACTTC
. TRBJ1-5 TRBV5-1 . CASSFDSNQPQHF TGCGCCAGCAGCTTCGACAGTAATCAGCCCCAGCATTTT
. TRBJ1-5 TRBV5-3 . CARSFGQAKDSNQPQHF TGTGCCAGAAGCTTTGGACAAGCAAAAGATAGCAATCAGCCCCAGCATTTT
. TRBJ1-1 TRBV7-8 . CASSLTHGNTEAFF TGTGCCAGCAGCCTAACGCACGGGAACACTGAAGCTTTCTTT
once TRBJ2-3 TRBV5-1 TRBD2 CASSRSGGVTDTQYF TGCGCCAGCAGCAGGAGCGGGGGCGTCACAGATACGCAGTATTTT
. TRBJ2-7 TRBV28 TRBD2 CASSQTSGGAHEQYF TGTGCCAGCAGCCAAACTAGCGGGGGGGCTCACGAGCAGTACTTC
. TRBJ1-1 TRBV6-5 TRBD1 CASRGTVNTEAFF TGTGCCAGCAGGGGGACAGTGAACACTGAAGCTTTCTTT
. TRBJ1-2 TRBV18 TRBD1 CASSPRGTGAHGYGYTF TGTGCCAGCTCACCGCGGGGGACAGGGGCTCATGGTTATGGCTACACCTTC
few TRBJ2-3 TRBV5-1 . CASSLDGSAGTDTQYF TGCGCCAGCAGCTTGGATGGTAGCGCTGGCACAGATACGCAGTATTTT
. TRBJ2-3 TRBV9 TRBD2 CASSGESSGGAGTQYF TGTGCCAGCAGCGGAGAGTCTAGCGGGGGGGCGGGTACGCAGTATTTT
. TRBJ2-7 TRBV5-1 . CASSLEPGLSYEQYF TGCGCCAGCAGCTTGGAGCCGGGACTCTCCTACGAGCAGTACTTC
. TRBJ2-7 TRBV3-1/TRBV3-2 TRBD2 CASSQVEGGEQYF TGTGCCAGCAGCCAAGTGGAGGGAGGGGAGCAGTACTTC